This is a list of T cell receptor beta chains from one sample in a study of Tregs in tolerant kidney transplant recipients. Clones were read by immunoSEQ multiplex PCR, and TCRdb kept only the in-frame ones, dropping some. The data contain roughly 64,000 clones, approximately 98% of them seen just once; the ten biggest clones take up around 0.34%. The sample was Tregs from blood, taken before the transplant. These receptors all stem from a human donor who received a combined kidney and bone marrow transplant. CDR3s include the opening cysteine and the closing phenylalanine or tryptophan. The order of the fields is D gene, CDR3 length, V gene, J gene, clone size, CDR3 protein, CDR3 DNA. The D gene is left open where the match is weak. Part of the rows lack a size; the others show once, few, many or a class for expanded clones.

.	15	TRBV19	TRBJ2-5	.	CASSKLRDTQETQYF	TGTGCCAGTAGTAAACTCCGGGACACCCAAGAGACCCAGTACTTC
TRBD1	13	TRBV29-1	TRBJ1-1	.	CSGGTALNTEAFF	TGCAGCGGTGGGACAGCCCTGAACACTGAAGCTTTCTTT
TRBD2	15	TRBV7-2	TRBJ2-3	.	CASSFSGVVSDTQYF	TGTGCCAGCAGCTTTAGCGGGGTGGTGTCAGATACGCAGTATTTT
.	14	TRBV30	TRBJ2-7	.	CAWSRSFSSYEQYF	TGTGCCTGGAGTAGATCTTTCAGCTCCTACGAGCAGTACTTC
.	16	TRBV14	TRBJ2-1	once	CASSPRGGALYNEQFF	TGTGCCAGCAGCCCTAGGGGTGGGGCCCTTTACAATGAGCAGTTCTTC
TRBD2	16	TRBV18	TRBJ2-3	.	CASSRGTSGALDTQYF	TGTGCCAGCTCACGTGGGACTAGCGGGGCGTTGGATACGCAGTATTTT
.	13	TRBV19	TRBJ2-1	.	CASSTPPGGEQFF	TGTGCCAGTAGTACACCCCCTGGCGGTGAGCAGTTCTTC
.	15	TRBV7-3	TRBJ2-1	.	CASSLFNNPNNEQFF	TGTGCCAGCAGCTTATTCAACAACCCAAACAATGAGCAGTTCTTC
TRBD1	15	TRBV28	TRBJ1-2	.	CASSLFTGVPYGYTF	TGTGCCAGCAGTTTATTCACAGGGGTCCCCTATGGCTACACCTTC
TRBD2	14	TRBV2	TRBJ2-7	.	CAISQRGDPYEQYF	TGTGCCATTTCCCAACGGGGGGACCCCTACGAGCAGTACTTC
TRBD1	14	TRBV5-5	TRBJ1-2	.	CASSSDRGREGYTF	TGTGCCAGCAGCTCTGACAGGGGGCGCGAAGGCTACACCTTC
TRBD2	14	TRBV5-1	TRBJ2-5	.	CASRSPGRQETQYF	TGCGCCAGCAGGTCCCCCGGGAGGCAAGAGACCCAGTACTTC
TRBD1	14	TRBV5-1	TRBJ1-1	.	CASSYRGQGAEAFF	TGCGCCAGCAGCTACAGGGGGCAGGGGGCTGAAGCTTTCTTT
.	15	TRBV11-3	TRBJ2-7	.	CASSLASLPSYEQYF	TGTGCCAGCAGCTTAGCTTCTCTTCCCTCCTACGAGCAGTACTTC
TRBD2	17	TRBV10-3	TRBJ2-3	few	CAISEASGITSTDTQYF	TGTGCCATCAGTGAGGCTAGCGGGATTACTAGCACAGATACGCAGTATTTT
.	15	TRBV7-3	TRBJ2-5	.	CASSLTGTPQETQYF	TGTGCCAGCAGCTTAACCGGGACTCCTCAAGAGACCCAGTACTTC
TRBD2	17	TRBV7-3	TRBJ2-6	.	CASSPSGGISGANVLTF	TGTGCCAGCAGCCCTAGCGGGGGAATCTCTGGGGCCAACGTCCTGACTTTC
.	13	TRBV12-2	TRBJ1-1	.	CASRFGRGTEAFF	.
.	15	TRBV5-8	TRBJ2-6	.	CASKRASSGANVLTF	TGTGCCAGCAAGAGGGCCTCGTCTGGGGCCAACGTCCTGACTTTC
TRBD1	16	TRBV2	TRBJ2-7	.	CASSRTASGGYYEQYF	TGTGCCAGCAGTCGTACCGCCTCAGGGGGTTACTACGAGCAGTACTTC
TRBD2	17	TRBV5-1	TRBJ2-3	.	CASSPGLAGGPTDTQYF	TGCGCCAGCAGCCCGGGACTAGCGGGAGGGCCAACAGATACGCAGTATTTT
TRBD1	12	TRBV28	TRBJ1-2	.	CASGGQGAGYTF	TGTGCCAGTGGGGGACAGGGCGCTGGCTACACCTTC
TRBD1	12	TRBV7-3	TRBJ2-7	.	CASSSTGQIFFF	TGTGCCAGCAGCTCAACGGGACAGATTTTCTTTTTC
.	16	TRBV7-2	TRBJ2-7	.	CASSLALGGYGDEQYF	TGTGCCAGCAGCTTGGCCCTCGGGGGATACGGCGACGAGCAGTACTTC
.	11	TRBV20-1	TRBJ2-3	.	CSARKEDTQYF	TGCAGTGCTAGAAAGGAGGATACGCAGTATTTT
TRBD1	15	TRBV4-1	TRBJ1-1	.	CASSQGGTGVTEAFF	TGCGCCAGCAGCCAGGGTGGGACAGGGGTCACTGAAGCTTTCTTT
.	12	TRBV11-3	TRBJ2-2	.	CASSLYIGELFF	TGTGCCAGCAGCTTATATATCGGGGAGCTGTTTTTT
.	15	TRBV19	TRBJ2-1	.	CASRGVYSSYNEQFF	TGTGCCAGTAGAGGGGTCTATTCCTCCTACAATGAGCAGTTCTTC
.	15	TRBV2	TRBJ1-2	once	CASLPSPGENYGYTF	TGTGCCAGCCTACCGTCTCCTGGAGAAAACTATGGCTACACCTTC
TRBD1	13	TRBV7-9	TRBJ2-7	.	CASSWTGAYEQYF	TGTGCCAGCAGCTGGACAGGGGCCTACGAGCAGTACTTC
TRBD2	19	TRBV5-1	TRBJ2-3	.	CASSSGTSGGASSTDTQYF	TGCGCCAGCAGTAGTGGGACTAGCGGGGGGGCCTCTAGCACAGATACGCAGTATTTT
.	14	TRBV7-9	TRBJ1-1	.	CASSPRRQNTEAFF	TGTGCCAGCAGCCCGCGGCGCCAGAACACTGAAGCTTTCTTT
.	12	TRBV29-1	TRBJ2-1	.	CSVSLTRNEQFF	TGCAGCGTTAGCCTGACTAGGAATGAGCAGTTCTTC
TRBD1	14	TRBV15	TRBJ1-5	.	CATSRGQGNQPQHF	TGTGCCACCAGCAGAGGACAGGGGAATCAGCCCCAGCATTTT
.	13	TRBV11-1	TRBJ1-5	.	CASSPEYNQPQHF	TGTGCCAGCAGCCCAGAATACAATCAGCCCCAGCATTTT
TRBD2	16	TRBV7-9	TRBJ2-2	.	CASSLAGGTNTGELFF	TGTGCCAGCAGCTTGGCGGGAGGTACGAACACCGGGGAGCTGTTTTTT
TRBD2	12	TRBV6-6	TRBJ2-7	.	CASSRGAYEQYF	TGTGCCAGCAGTCGGGGGGCCTACGAGCAGTACTTC
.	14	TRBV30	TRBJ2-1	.	CAWRRKATYNEQFF	TGTGCCTGGAGGAGGAAGGCAACCTACAATGAGCAGTTCTTC
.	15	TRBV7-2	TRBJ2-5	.	CASSLVPRNQETQYF	TGTGCCAGCAGCTTAGTGCCCAGGAACCAAGAGACCCAGTACTTC
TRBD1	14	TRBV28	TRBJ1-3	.	CASSYPDRANTIYF	TGTGCCAGCAGTTACCCGGACAGGGCAAACACCATATATTTT
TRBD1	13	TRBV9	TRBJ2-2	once	CASSADRTGELFF	TGTGCCAGCAGCGCGGACAGGACCGGGGAGCTGTTTTTT
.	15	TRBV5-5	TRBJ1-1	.	CASSPRTVQRAEAFF	TGTGCCAGCAGCCCGAGGACAGTCCAGAGGGCTGAAGCTTTCTTT
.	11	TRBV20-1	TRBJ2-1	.	CSPAQGNEQFF	TGCAGTCCCGCCCAGGGTAATGAGCAGTTCTTC
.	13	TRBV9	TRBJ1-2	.	CASSPQVSYGYTF	TGTGCCAGCAGCCCACAAGTCAGTTATGGCTACACCTTC
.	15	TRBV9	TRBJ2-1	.	CASSTQGDSYNEQFF	TGTGCCAGCAGCACACAGGGAGACTCCTACAATGAGCAGTTCTTC
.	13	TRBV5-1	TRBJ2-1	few	CASSSAGHNEQFF	TGCGCCAGCAGCTCGGCGGGTCACAATGAGCAGTTCTTC
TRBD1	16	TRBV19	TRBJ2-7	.	CASSIGTGTGDYEQYF	TGTGCCAGTAGTATAGGGACCGGGACAGGGGATTACGAGCAGTACTTC
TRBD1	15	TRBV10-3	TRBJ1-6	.	CAISADRQYNSPLHF	TGTGCCATCAGTGCGGACAGGCAATATAATTCACCCCTCCACTTT
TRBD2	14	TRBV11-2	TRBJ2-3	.	CASSFAGVEDTQYF	TGTGCCAGCAGCTTTGCGGGAGTTGAAGATACGCAGTATTTT
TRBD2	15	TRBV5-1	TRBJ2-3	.	CASSFIAGERDTQYF	TGCGCCAGCAGCTTCATAGCGGGAGAGAGAGATACGCAGTATTTT
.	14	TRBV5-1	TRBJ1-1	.	CASSLARTATEAFF	TGCGCCAGCAGCTTGGCCCGGACAGCCACTGAAGCTTTCTTT
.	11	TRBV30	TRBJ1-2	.	CAWSLDYGYTF	TGTGCCTGGAGTTTAGACTATGGCTACACCTTC
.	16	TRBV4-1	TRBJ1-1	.	CASSSHSGGRMTEAFF	TGCGCCAGCAGCTCTCATTCGGGGGGACGGATGACTGAAGCTTTCTTT